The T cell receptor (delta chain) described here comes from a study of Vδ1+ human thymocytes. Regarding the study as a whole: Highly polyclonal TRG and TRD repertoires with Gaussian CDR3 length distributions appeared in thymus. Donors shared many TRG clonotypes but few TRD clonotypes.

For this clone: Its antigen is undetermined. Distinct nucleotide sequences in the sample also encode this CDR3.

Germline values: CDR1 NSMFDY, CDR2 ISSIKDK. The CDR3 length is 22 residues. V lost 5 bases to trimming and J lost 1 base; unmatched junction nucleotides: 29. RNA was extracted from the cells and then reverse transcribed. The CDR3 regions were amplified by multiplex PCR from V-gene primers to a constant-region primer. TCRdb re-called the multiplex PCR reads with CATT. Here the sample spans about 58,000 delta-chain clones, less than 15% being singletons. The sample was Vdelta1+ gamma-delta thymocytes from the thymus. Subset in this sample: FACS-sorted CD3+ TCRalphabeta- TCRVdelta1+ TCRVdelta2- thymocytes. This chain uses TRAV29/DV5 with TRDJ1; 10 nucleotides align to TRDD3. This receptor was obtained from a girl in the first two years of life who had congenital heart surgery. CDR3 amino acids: CAARGWFLLVLGDDGCTDKLIF. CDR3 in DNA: TGTGCAGCGAGGGGTTGGTTCCTTCTTGTACTGGGGGATGACGGTTGCACCGATAAACTCATCTTT.